This T cell receptor (beta chain) was captured in a study of identical twins. In this sample, this clonotype turned up a few times. Its antigen is undetermined. V lost 0 bases, J lost 11 bases, and 8 bases lay in between. This CDR3 spans 13 amino acids. From germline, CDR1 is LGHDT and CDR2 YNNKEL (reference sequence). Study-wide findings and caveats: The study reached conclusions through statistical analysis that was cross-sectional, not following the same donors. There were fewer insertions in abundant cord blood beta clonotypes, but memory repertoires showed no such pattern.

Unique molecular identifiers were present on the cDNA, which also gained a universal primer site by template switching. Via MiXCR, TCRdb re-called the 5' RACE reads, giving one row per CDR3 protein. The profile shows some 1,700,000 distinct CDR3 sequences, roughly 35% of them singletons. The sequencing sample was made of cord blood. The clonotype comes from a newborn girl in good health. This chain links TRBV3-1 with TRBJ1-6; D is undetermined. The CDR3 reads CASSQDLWAPLHF. For the CDR3, the DNA is TGTGCCAGCAGCCAAGACCTATGGGCACCCCTCCACTTT.